This T cell receptor beta chain was sequenced during a study of spatial heterogeneity in lung cancer. This clonotype is medium-sized in the sample. Each TCR cDNA molecule bore a unique molecular identifier. A single record per CDR3 protein comes from TCRdb applying MiXCR to the 5' RACE reads. The sample has 3,000 to 4,500 distinct CDR3 sequences; approximately 20% are singletons. Trimming removed 5 bases from V and 6 bases from J; junction bases left unmatched: 9. The CDR3 sequence is 15 residues long. Time point denoted: sample taken at primary tumor resection. Whole RNA from tumor, nontumor lung or frozen PBMC was sequenced unsorted.

V usage is TRBV12-3 or TRBV12-4 and J usage is TRBJ2-2; 7 nucleotides line up with TRBD2. This material consisted of PBMCs, taken at surgery. The receptor was derived from a male donor with early-stage non-small cell lung cancer. In DNA form, the CDR3 reads TGTGCCAGCAGTCCCCGAAGGGGAGGGGCCGGGGAGCTGTTTTTT. Its translation: CASSPRRGGAGELFF.